This T cell receptor beta chain was sequenced for a study of cytomegalovirus exposure and HLA in healthy donors. Concerning this clone: Its antigen is still unknown.

Overall study findings and caveats: Information on immune exposure was restricted to one variable (CMV serostatus).

Primers for the PCR totalled 60 Vbeta and 13 Jbeta. This table comes from immunoSEQ multiplex PCR, and its TCRdb copy is limited to in-frame clones, with some not included. The sample lists about 70,000 clones; 80% to 90% were seen once. This CDR3 contains 16 residues. Germline CDR1 is MDHEN and CDR2 is SYDVKM. V lost 2 bases to trimming and J lost 10 bases; unmatched junction nucleotides: 13. Sequencing was done on a sample of PBMCs. J is TRBJ1-1 and V is TRBV28, with 10 bases lining up with TRBD1. This clonotype was obtained from a woman under 40 in good health and CMV-seronegative. The CDR3 protein is CASSLMRQGATSVAFF. The CDR3 coding sequence is TGTGCCAGCAGTTTAATGCGACAGGGGGCTACTTCGGTAGCTTTCTTT.